The rows below give T cell receptor beta chains drawn from one sample of a study of control samples from healthy donors and cancer patients. Assay used: immunoSEQ multiplex PCR; TCRdb lists only in-frame clones, some missing. Among approximately 190,000 clones listed, around 90% were seen once. The sample taken for sequencing was blood. These receptors originate from a man aged 30-40 years in good health. Each CDR3 is given with its conserved first and last residue. D genes are given only for firm matches. For some rows the clone size is stated as once, few or many, or as a class when expanded; others skip it.

.,TRBJ2-5,TRBV2,.,TGTGCCAGCAAGCTGGGGGAACAAGAGACCCAGTACTTC,CASKLGEQETQYF
.,TRBJ2-5,TRBV24-1,.,TGTGCCACCAGTGACCCCCGACAGGTCCAAGAGACCCAGTACTTC,CATSDPRQVQETQYF
few,TRBJ2-3,TRBV9,TRBD2,TGTGCCAGCAGCGTAGCTGGGGGGACTAGCGGGTGGGATACGCAGTATTTT,CASSVAGGTSGWDTQYF
.,TRBJ2-3,TRBV9,TRBD2,TGTGCCAGCAGCGTAATGTCTGGGCTAGCGGGGAACACAGATACGCAGTATTTT,CASSVMSGLAGNTDTQYF
.,TRBJ1-2,TRBV3-1/TRBV3-2,.,TGTGCCAGCAGCCAACGTGTCTATGGCTACACCTTC,CASSQRVYGYTF
.,TRBJ2-4,TRBV28,.,TGTGCCAGCAGACCCCATTCAGCCAAAAACATTCAGTACTTC,CASRPHSAKNIQYF
.,TRBJ2-6,TRBV5-6,TRBD1,TGTGCCAGCAGCGACAGGGACTCTGGGGCCAACGTCCTGACTTTC,CASSDRDSGANVLTF
once,TRBJ1-3,TRBV29-1,.,TGCAGCGTTCGAAGGGCCAACTCAAACACCATATATTTT,CSVRRANSNTIYF
.,TRBJ1-1,TRBV27,TRBD1,TGTGCCAGCAGTTTAAATGACAGGGTGAACACTGAAGCTTTCTTT,CASSLNDRVNTEAFF
.,TRBJ1-1,TRBV12-3/TRBV12-4,.,TGTGCCAGCATACCACAGTCGAACACTGAAGCTTTCTTT,CASIPQSNTEAFF
.,TRBJ1-6,TRBV15,TRBD1,TGTGCCACCAGCTCGCGCGCAGGGGGATCACCCCTCCACTTT,CATSSRAGGSPLHF
.,TRBJ2-1,TRBV4-2,.,TGTGCCAGCAGCAGAGGACTAAATAATATCAATGAGCAGTTCTTC,CASSRGLNNINEQFF
.,TRBJ1-2,TRBV10-3,.,TGTGCCATCAGTGAGAGGGTCTCACTACCGGATGGCTACACCTTC,CAISERVSLPDGYTF
.,TRBJ1-1,TRBV5-1,.,TGCGCCAGCAGCCCTGACGGGAACACTGAAGCTTTCTTT,CASSPDGNTEAFF
once,TRBJ1-5,TRBV2,.,TGTGCCAGCAGCAGTATGACAGGAAATCAGCCCCAGCATTTT,CASSSMTGNQPQHF
.,TRBJ1-2,TRBV18,TRBD1,TGTGCCAGCTCACCAACCCGGGACAGGAACTATGGCTACACCTTC,CASSPTRDRNYGYTF
.,TRBJ1-2,TRBV27,.,TGTGCCAGCAGCCGTCAGTCAAACTATGGCTACACCTTC,CASSRQSNYGYTF
.,TRBJ2-1,TRBV4-1,TRBD2,TGCGCCAGCAGCCCCGAACCTAGCGGGGGATACAATGAGCAGTTCTTC,CASSPEPSGGYNEQFF
.,TRBJ1-5,TRBV6-6,TRBD1,TGTGCCAGCACCCTACAGGGGGGAGGCAATCAGCCCCAGCATTTT,CASTLQGGGNQPQHF
.,TRBJ1-5,TRBV10-3,.,TGTGCCATCAGTGAGTCCATCGGGGGAGGGCCCAATCAGCCCCAGCATTTT,CAISESIGGGPNQPQHF
.,TRBJ1-2,TRBV3-1/TRBV3-2,.,TGTGCCAGCAGCCAAGGGGGAGTCGGTGGCTACACCTTC,CASSQGGVGGYTF
.,TRBJ2-3,TRBV6-5,TRBD2,TGTGCCAGCAGTTACTCGTCTAGCGGCGCAGATACGCAGTATTTT,CASSYSSSGADTQYF
.,TRBJ2-3,TRBV15,TRBD1,TGTGCCACCAGCAGGAGGACAGGGGCGGTCACAGATACGCAGTATTTT,CATSRRTGAVTDTQYF
.,TRBJ2-3,TRBV6-5,.,TGTGCCAGCAGCTCGGGGCCACCTCCAGATACGCAGTATTTT,CASSSGPPPDTQYF
once,TRBJ2-2,TRBV5-1,.,TGCGCCAGCACCTCAACAGGGCCCGGGGAGCTGTTTTTT,CASTSTGPGELFF
.,TRBJ1-1,TRBV24-1,.,TGTGCCACCAACTTATTTGAGGCTTTCTTT,CATNLFEAFF
.,TRBJ1-4,TRBV28,.,TGTGCCAGCAGTCCCGCGGGGAGGAGTAATGAAAAACTGTTTTTT,CASSPAGRSNEKLFF
.,TRBJ1-1,TRBV10-1,.,TGCGCCAGCAGACAGGGTCGTGACACTGAAGCTTTCTTT,CASRQGRDTEAFF
once,TRBJ2-7,TRBV3-1/TRBV3-2,TRBD2,TGTGCCAGCAGCCAAGCTAGCGGGGGCCCCTACGAGCAGTACTTC,CASSQASGGPYEQYF